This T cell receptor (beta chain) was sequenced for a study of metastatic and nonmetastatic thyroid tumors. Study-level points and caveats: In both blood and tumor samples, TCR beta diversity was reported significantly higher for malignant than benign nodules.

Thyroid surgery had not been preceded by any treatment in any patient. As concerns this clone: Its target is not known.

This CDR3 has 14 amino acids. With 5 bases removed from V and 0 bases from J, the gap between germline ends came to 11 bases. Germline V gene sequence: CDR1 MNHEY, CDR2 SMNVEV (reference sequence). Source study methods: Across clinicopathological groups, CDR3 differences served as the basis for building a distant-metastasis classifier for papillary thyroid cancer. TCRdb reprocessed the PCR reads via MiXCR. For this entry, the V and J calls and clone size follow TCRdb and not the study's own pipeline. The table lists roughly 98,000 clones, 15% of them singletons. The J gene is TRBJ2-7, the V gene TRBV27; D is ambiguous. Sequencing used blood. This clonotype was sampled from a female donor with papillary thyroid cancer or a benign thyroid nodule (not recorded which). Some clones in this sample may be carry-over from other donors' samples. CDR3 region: CASSVSEISYEQYF. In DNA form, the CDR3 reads TGTGCCAGCAGTGTCAGCGAAATCTCCTACGAGCAGTACTTC.